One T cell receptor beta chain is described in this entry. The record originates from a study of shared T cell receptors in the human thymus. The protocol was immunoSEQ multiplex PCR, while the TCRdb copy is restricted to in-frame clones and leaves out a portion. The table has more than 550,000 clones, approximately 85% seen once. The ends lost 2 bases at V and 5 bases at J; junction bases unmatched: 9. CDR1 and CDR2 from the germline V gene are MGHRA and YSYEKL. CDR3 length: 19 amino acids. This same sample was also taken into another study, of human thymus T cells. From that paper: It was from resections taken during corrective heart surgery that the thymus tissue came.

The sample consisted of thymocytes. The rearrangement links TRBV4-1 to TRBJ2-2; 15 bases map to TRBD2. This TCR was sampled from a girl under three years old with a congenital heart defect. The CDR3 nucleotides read TGCGCCAGCAGCCAACCAGGGACTAGCGGGGGGCCGAGGACCGGGGAGCTGTTTTTT. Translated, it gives CASSQPGTSGGPRTGELFF.